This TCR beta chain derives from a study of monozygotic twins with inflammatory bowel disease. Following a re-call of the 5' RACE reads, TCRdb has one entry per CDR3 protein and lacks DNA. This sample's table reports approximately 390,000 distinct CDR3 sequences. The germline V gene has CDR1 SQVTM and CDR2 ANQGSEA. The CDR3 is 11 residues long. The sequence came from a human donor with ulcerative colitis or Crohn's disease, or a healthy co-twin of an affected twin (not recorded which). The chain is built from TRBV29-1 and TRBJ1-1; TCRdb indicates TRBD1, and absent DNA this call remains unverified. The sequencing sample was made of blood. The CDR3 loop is CSVRGAAEAFF.